Listed below are T cell receptor beta chains from one sample, sequenced in a study of blood T cell repertoires in COVID-19. Sequencing used immunoSEQ multiplex PCR; TCRdb keeps in-frame clones, though not all of them. Among about 67,000 clones listed, around 88% were seen once. Sequencing was done on a sample of peripheral blood. Every receptor here comes from a woman aged 80 or over with acute or convalescent COVID-19. Each CDR3 is given with its conserved first and last residue. The D gene is left open where the match is weak. Clone size, where shown, is once, few, many, or a class for clones that have expanded.

J gene,clone size,D gene,V gene,CDR3 DNA,CDR3 protein
TRBJ2-1,NA,TRBD2,TRBV19,TGTGCCAGTAGTACCGGGACTAGCGGGGGGGTAGTGGGGTCCTACAATGAGCAGTTCTTC,CASSTGTSGGVVGSYNEQFF
TRBJ1-1,NA,NA,TRBV7-9,TGTGCCAGCCGGGAGGGCCAGGGGACTGAAGCTTTCTTT,CASREGQGTEAFF
TRBJ1-3,NA,NA,TRBV7-2,TGTGCCAGCAGCTTAGGACAGACCTCTGGAAACACCATATATTTT,CASSLGQTSGNTIYF
TRBJ2-7,NA,NA,TRBV4-1,TGCGCCAGCAGCCGATTGGGAGGGGGATTGTACGAGCAGTACTTC,CASSRLGGGLYEQYF
TRBJ1-1,NA,TRBD1,TRBV19,TGTGCCAGTAGTAGGGAGGACAGGGCGACTGAAGCTTTCTTT,CASSREDRATEAFF
TRBJ2-5,NA,NA,TRBV28,TGTGCCAGCAGTTTCCGGCAGGGCGGACAGACCCAGTACTTC,CASSFRQGGQTQYF
TRBJ1-2,once,NA,TRBV14,TGTGCCAGCAGCCAAGTAGGGCGGCTGGACTCGGGCTACACCTTC,CASSQVGRLDSGYTF
TRBJ2-7,NA,TRBD1,TRBV7-2,TGTGCCAGCAGCTTAGGGGACAGGGAGAACGAGCAGTACTTC,CASSLGDRENEQYF
TRBJ2-2,NA,TRBD2,TRBV10-3,TGTGCCATCAGCGCTAGCGGGAGCCATACCGGGGAGCTGTTTTTT,CAISASGSHTGELFF
TRBJ1-6,NA,TRBD1,TRBV5-1,TGCGCCAGCAGCTTGGATGGGACAGGGTACTCACCCCTCCACTTT,CASSLDGTGYSPLHF
TRBJ2-7,NA,TRBD1,TRBV5-1,TGCGCCAGCAGTAGTGGACAGGGGGCCTACGAGCAGTACTTC,CASSSGQGAYEQYF
TRBJ2-1,NA,TRBD2,TRBV10-3,TGTGCCATCAGTGGGGCTATGGGGGGGGTCGATGAGCAGTTCTTC,CAISGAMGGVDEQFF
TRBJ1-5,NA,TRBD1,TRBV7-9,TGTGCCAGCAGCCCAGGGGGCGGCAGGGCGAGCAATCAGCCCCAGCATTTT,CASSPGGGRASNQPQHF
TRBJ1-1,NA,NA,TRBV6-5,TGTGCCAGCAGCCCCATGAGGGCTGGGACTGAAGCTTTCTTT,CASSPMRAGTEAFF
TRBJ2-3,NA,NA,TRBV7-8,TGTGCCAGCAGCCCCCAAGCTGGGCGCAATACGCAGTATTTT,CASSPQAGRNTQYF
TRBJ2-7,NA,TRBD2,TRBV6-5,TGTGCCAGCAGGGGACTAGCGGGGGAAATCCACGAGCAGTACTTC,CASRGLAGEIHEQYF
TRBJ2-7,NA,TRBD2,TRBV7-2,TGTGCCAGCAGCTCGGGACTAGGGTTCTACGAGCAGTACTTC,CASSSGLGFYEQYF
TRBJ2-2,NA,NA,TRBV28,TGTGCCAGCAAGCTTACCTCCCTCGCGAACACCGGGGAGCTGTTTTTT,CASKLTSLANTGELFF
TRBJ2-1,NA,TRBD2,TRBV19,TGTGCCAGTAGTATAGAGAGCGGGAGGGCCACCAATGAGCAGTTCTTC,CASSIESGRATNEQFF
TRBJ2-3,NA,TRBD1,TRBV29-1,TGCAGCGCTGACAGGGGTACAGATACGCAGTATTTT,CSADRGTDTQYF
TRBJ1-1,NA,NA,TRBV5-1,TGCGCCAGCAGCCAAGGACTGATGAACACTGAAGCTTTCTTT,CASSQGLMNTEAFF
TRBJ1-3,NA,NA,TRBV19,TGTGCCAGTACCTATCGGGGTGCAAAGGAAGGAAGGAACACCATATATTTT,CASTYRGAKEGRNTIYF
TRBJ2-7,NA,NA,TRBV5-1,TGCGCCAGCAGCTTTGGACTACACTACGAGCAGTACTTC,CASSFGLHYEQYF
TRBJ1-5,NA,NA,TRBV28,TGTGCCAGCAGTTTGTTCAGGGTCGCGGGAAGCAATCAGCCCCAGCATTTT,CASSLFRVAGSNQPQHF
TRBJ2-7,NA,TRBD2,TRBV9,TGTGCCAGCAGCGTAGGACTAGCGGGAGTCCACGAGCAGTACTTC,CASSVGLAGVHEQYF
TRBJ2-7,NA,NA,TRBV5-1,TGCGCCAGCAGCATAAGGGTAGGGGGATTTGAGCAGTACTTC,CASSIRVGGFEQYF
TRBJ2-7,NA,TRBD1,TRBV3-1/TRBV3-2,TGTGCCAGCAGCCGACAGGGGAGCTACGAGCAGTACTTC,CASSRQGSYEQYF
TRBJ2-5,NA,TRBD1,TRBV5-4,TGTGCCAGCAGCCCGGACAGGGGGAGGGAGACCCAGTACTTC,CASSPDRGRETQYF
TRBJ2-1,NA,NA,TRBV7-3,TGTGCCAGCAGCTTAAGTGGGGGAGGGCAGTTCTTC,CASSLSGGGQFF
TRBJ1-1,NA,NA,TRBV3-1/TRBV3-2,TGTGCCAGCAGCCCTAGAAGAGCGAGCACTGAAGCTTTCTTT,CASSPRRASTEAFF
TRBJ2-2,NA,TRBD2,TRBV5-4,TGTGCCAGCAGCTCTAGCGGGGGGACGTTTCGTACCGGGGAGCTGTTTTTT,CASSSSGGTFRTGELFF
TRBJ2-2,NA,NA,TRBV11-2,TGTGCCAGCAGCTTAGTACAGACCGCCGGGGAGCTGTTTTTT,CASSLVQTAGELFF
TRBJ1-2,NA,TRBD1,TRBV11-2,TGTGCCAGCAGCCCGGACAGGGACTATGGCTACACCTTC,CASSPDRDYGYTF